The present entry profiles one T cell receptor beta chain with its context. Its antigen is unknown. TCRdb itself ran the reads through MiXCR, one entry per CDR3 protein. Among roughly 71,000 distinct CDR3 sequences, 63% were seen once, and the ten largest hold 7.6%. Germline assignment: CDR1 SGHTA and CDR2 FQGNSA. V was trimmed by 1 base and J by 4 bases, leaving 4 bases between them. The CDR3 covers 12 residues. These data belong to a study of type 1 regulatory T cells. For the study at large: T-allo10 is an in vitro-generated, Tr1-enriched CD4 T cell product specific for alloantigen.

The sequencing sample was made of cultured T cells, either the whole culture or a sorted T cell fraction (not recorded which). Described subset: Tr1-enriched cell product generated in vitro against host alloantigens. The TCR originated in a human donor in good health. The chain employs TRBV7-2 and TRBJ2-5; D uncertain. The CDR3 DNA sequence: TGTGCCAGCAGCTTAGACAGAGAGACCCAGTACTTC. It translates to CASSLDRETQYF.